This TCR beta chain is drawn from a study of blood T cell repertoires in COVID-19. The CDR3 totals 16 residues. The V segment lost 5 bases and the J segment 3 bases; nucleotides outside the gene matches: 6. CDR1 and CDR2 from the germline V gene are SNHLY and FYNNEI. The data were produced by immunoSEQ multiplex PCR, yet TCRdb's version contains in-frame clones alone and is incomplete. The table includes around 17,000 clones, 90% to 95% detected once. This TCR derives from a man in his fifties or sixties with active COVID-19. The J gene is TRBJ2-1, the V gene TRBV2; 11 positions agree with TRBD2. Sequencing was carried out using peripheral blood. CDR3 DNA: TGTGCCAGCAGTCCCCTCACTAGCGGGGGCTACAATGAGCAGTTCTTC. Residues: CASSPLTSGGYNEQFF.